What follows is one TCR beta chain and its context. This specimen belongs to a study of blood T cell repertoires in COVID-19. About the research overall: Some COVID-19 samples were acute and others convalescent; all came from the United States, Italy and Spain. The cDNA or gDNA used as material had been derived from T cells, B-cell-depleted T cells, or PBMCs.

There are 16 residues in the CDR3. Germline lookup yields CDR1 MNHEY and CDR2 SVGEGT. The V end lost 6 bases, the J end lost 2 bases, and 17 bases lay between the germline ends. Original processing methods: Amplified reference gene primers provided the basis for estimating nucleated cell counts. Assay used: immunoSEQ multiplex PCR; TCRdb lists only in-frame clones, some missing. The V and J calls and clone size are taken from that table; D and trimming were inferred from the DNA. The profile shows approximately 50,000 clones, around 86% of them singletons. This chain uses TRBV6-2 or TRBV6-3 with TRBJ1-5; D ambiguous. The source is a man in his forties or fifties with active COVID-19. The specimen sequenced was peripheral blood. The CDR3 loop reads CASSAGRRVGNQPQHF. The DNA of the CDR3 is TGTGCCAGCAGCGCGGGTCGGAGGGTTGGCAATCAGCCCCAGCATTTT.